A selection of T cell receptor beta chains follows, all from one sample in a study of control samples from healthy donors and cancer patients. Sequencing was performed with immunoSEQ multiplex PCR; in TCRdb, only in-frame clones are kept and a portion is missing. The sample has 260,000 or so clones; roughly 82% are singletons. Sequenced input: PBMCs. These receptors were collected from a woman aged 60-70 years with lung cancer. The CDR3 runs from the conserved cysteine through the conserved F or W. A D gene is named only where the DNA matches it firmly. The size field is filled for only some rows; it gives once, few, many or a size class.

size,D,J,V,CDR3,DNA
.,.,TRBJ1-3,TRBV5-4,CASSREGTGNTIYF,TGTGCCAGCAGCCGCGAAGGTACTGGAAACACCATATATTTT
.,TRBD2,TRBJ2-3,TRBV5-1,CASSLRAGGVTDTQYF,TGCGCCAGCAGCTTGCGAGCGGGGGGGGTCACAGATACGCAGTATTTT
few,TRBD1,TRBJ2-7,TRBV14,CASSQVGQNPYF,TGTGCCAGCAGCCAAGTGGGACAGAACCCGTACTTC
.,TRBD2,TRBJ2-2,TRBV7-9,CASSPRTSGGAFAGELFF,TGTGCCAGCAGCCCCAGGACTAGCGGGGGGGCTTTTGCCGGGGAGCTGTTTTTT
few,.,TRBJ1-2,TRBV10-1,CASSESWRAGGYTF,TGCGCCAGCAGTGAGAGTTGGAGGGCGGGTGGCTACACCTTC
.,TRBD1,TRBJ2-7,TRBV5-1,CASSHDRVTYEQYF,TGCGCCAGCAGCCACGACAGGGTTACCTACGAGCAGTACTTC
.,.,TRBJ2-7,TRBV10-3,CAISLRDNPYEQYF,TGTGCCATCAGTCTCCGGGACAACCCCTACGAGCAGTACTTC
.,TRBD2,TRBJ2-2,TRBV29-1,CSVSGTSGGPNTGELFF,TGCAGCGTTTCCGGGACTAGCGGGGGCCCGAACACCGGGGAGCTGTTTTTT
.,TRBD2,TRBJ2-1,TRBV19,CASSVLAGEQFF,TGTGCCAGTAGTGTTCTAGCGGGTGAGCAGTTCTTC
.,.,TRBJ1-2,TRBV5-1,CASSLAPGDGYTF,TGCGCCAGCAGCTTGGCCCCCGGGGATGGCTACACCTTC
.,TRBD2,TRBJ2-3,TRBV7-9,CASSLGGGSKDTQYF,TGTGCCAGCAGCTTAGGGGGCGGGAGCAAGGATACGCAGTATTTT
.,TRBD1,TRBJ1-1,TRBV28,CASRTDRHTEAFF,TGTGCCAGCAGGACGGACAGGCATACTGAAGCTTTCTTT
.,TRBD1,TRBJ2-7,TRBV12-3/TRBV12-4,CASTPSDRGEQYF,TGTGCCAGCACTCCCTCGGACAGGGGCGAGCAGTACTTC
few,.,TRBJ1-6,TRBV5-6,CASSLQESSYNSPLHF,TGTGCCAGCAGCTTACAGGAGAGCTCCTATAATTCACCCCTCCACTTT
.,.,TRBJ2-3,TRBV5-8,CASTYPQGQSDTDTQYF,TGTGCCAGCACCTACCCACAAGGACAGTCCGACACAGATACGCAGTATTTT
.,.,TRBJ1-2,TRBV6-1,CASSEGQHYGYTF,TGTGCCAGCAGTGAAGGACAGCACTATGGCTACACCTTC
.,.,TRBJ1-6,TRBV4-2,CASSQDMTSSYNSPLHF,TGTGCCAGCAGCCAAGATATGACGAGCTCCTATAATTCACCCCTCCACTTT
.,TRBD2,TRBJ2-5,TRBV5-1,CASSVVSGGAETQYF,TGCGCCAGCAGCGTTGTTAGCGGGGGGGCGGAGACCCAGTACTTC
few,.,TRBJ2-7,TRBV6-5,CASSYSRVPSYEQYF,TGTGCCAGCAGTTACTCGAGGGTCCCTTCCTACGAGCAGTACTTC
.,.,TRBJ2-2,TRBV5-1,CASSWQRTADTGELFF,TGCGCCAGCAGCTGGCAAAGGACAGCGGACACCGGGGAGCTGTTTTTT
few,.,TRBJ1-1,TRBV27,CASSPDSLLTLDTEAFF,TGTGCCAGCAGTCCGGACAGCCTGCTAACCTTGGACACTGAAGCTTTCTTT
.,.,TRBJ2-2,TRBV19,CASTTGNTGELFF,TGTGCCAGTACCACAGGGAACACCGGGGAGCTGTTTTTT
few,.,TRBJ2-7,TRBV30,CAWRRTYYEQYF,TGTGCCTGGAGACGGACCTACTACGAGCAGTACTTC
few,TRBD1,TRBJ1-2,TRBV27,CASSPWDRGGGYTF,TGTGCCAGCAGCCCCTGGGACAGGGGGGGTGGCTACACCTTC
.,.,TRBJ1-3,TRBV5-1,CASSLDYGNTIYF,TGCGCCAGCAGCTTGGATTATGGAAACACCATATATTTT
once,.,TRBJ2-5,TRBV11-2,CASSKATGTLKETQYF,TGTGCCAGCAGCAAAGCCACCGGGACGTTGAAAGAGACCCAGTACTTC
.,.,TRBJ2-7,TRBV12-2,CAPKGGGPGASYEQYF,TGTGCACCCAAAGGGGGAGGCCCCGGCGCTTCCTACGAGCAGTACTTC
few,.,TRBJ1-2,TRBV18,CASSPSSGVGYTF,TGTGCCAGCTCACCCTCATCAGGGGTTGGCTACACCTTC
.,TRBD1,TRBJ2-7,TRBV19,CASSGTGGGRYEQYF,TGTGCCAGTAGCGGGACAGGAGGAGGAAGGTACGAGCAGTACTTC
.,TRBD2,TRBJ2-2,TRBV7-6,CASSIAGLDTGELFF,TGTGCCAGCAGCATAGCGGGACTGGACACCGGGGAGCTGTTTTTT
.,TRBD2,TRBJ2-2,TRBV7-3,CASSPLAGALTNTGELFF,TGTGCCAGCAGCCCACTAGCGGGGGCCTTAACGAACACCGGGGAGCTGTTTTTT
.,TRBD1,TRBJ2-5,TRBV5-1,CASSIGQGGETQYF,TGCGCCAGCAGCATCGGACAGGGTGGGGAGACCCAGTACTTC
few,TRBD1,TRBJ1-4,TRBV29-1,CSAGDSPNEKLFF,TGCAGCGCCGGGGACAGCCCGAATGAAAAACTGTTTTTT
.,TRBD2,TRBJ2-7,TRBV5-4,CASSLTSGRPPYEQYF,TGTGCCAGCAGCTTAACTAGCGGGAGACCGCCCTACGAGCAGTACTTC
.,.,TRBJ1-1,TRBV3-1/TRBV3-2,CASSPLAGAEAFF,TGTGCCAGCAGCCCGCTCGCGGGAGCCGAAGCTTTCTTT
.,TRBD2,TRBJ2-7,TRBV5-1,CASSSGTSGALYEQYF,TGCGCCAGCAGCTCCGGGACTAGCGGGGCTCTCTACGAGCAGTACTTC
.,.,TRBJ1-1,TRBV5-1,CASSWTQNTEAFF,TGCGCCAGCAGCTGGACCCAGAACACTGAAGCTTTCTTT
.,.,TRBJ2-1,TRBV2,CASRGADRGYNEQFF,TGTGCCAGCAGGGGAGCGGACCGCGGATACAATGAGCAGTTCTTC
.,TRBD2,TRBJ2-1,TRBV7-3,CASSLSGSSYNEQFF,TGTGCCAGCAGCTTAAGCGGGAGTAGCTACAATGAGCAGTTCTTC
.,TRBD1,TRBJ1-5,TRBV28,CASSPKTGDDSNQPQHF,TGTGCCAGCAGTCCCAAGACAGGGGACGATAGCAATCAGCCCCAGCATTTT
.,.,TRBJ1-5,TRBV24-1,CATRGNGGSNQPQHF,TGTGCCACCAGGGGGAACGGGGGGAGCAATCAGCCCCAGCATTTT